Listed here are 24 T cell receptor beta chains from one sample, sequenced in a study of blood T cells in healthy people across ages. A J-beta primer mix and a sample-barcoded 5' primer were used in a second PCR of about 7 to 12 cycles. From the 5' RACE reads, TCRdb called clonotypes with MiXCR, one entry per CDR3 protein. The data show 650,000 to 800,000 distinct CDR3 sequences, 40% to 50% seen once. The material sequenced was blood. The receptor set was obtained from a man aged 55 to 70 in good health.

This chain joins TRBV20-1 and TRBJ2-3, with 8 bases lining up with TRBD1. The CDR3 contains 17 residues. Trimming removed 0 bases from V and 2 bases from J; junction bases left unmatched: 10. The germline V gene encodes CDR1 DFQATT and CDR2 SNEGSKA (reference sequence). CDR3 loop: CSARDPGDRNPTDTQYF. In nucleotides, the CDR3 is TGCAGTGCTAGAGATCCGGGGGACAGGAACCCCACAGATACGCAGTATTTT.

This clonotype was recorded a few times. The chain couples TRBV20-1 to TRBJ2-3, with TRBD1 identical over 9 bases. There are 14 residues in the CDR3. The junction had 10 bases not matched to a gene; V was cut back by 4 bases and J by 8 bases. Germline V CDR1 and CDR2: DFQATT, SNEGSKA (reference sequence). As DNA, the CDR3 is TGCAGTGCTAACCTCGGGACAGGGCGAGGTACGCAGTATTTT. This encodes CSANLGTGRGTQYF.

This clonotype was seen only a few times. This sequence joins TRBV20-1 and TRBJ2-5, with TRBD2 identical over 7 bases. Per germline, CDR1 DFQATT and CDR2 SNEGSKA (reference sequence). The J segment lost 4 bases and the V segment lost 0 bases, leaving 5 bases of the junction unmatched. The CDR3 contains 14 residues. CDR3 DNA sequence: TGCAGTGCTAGAGAGAGGTCGGGGGGAGAGACCCAGTACTTC. Amino acid sequence: CSARERSGGETQYF.

The chain is built from TRBV9 and TRBJ2-7; tentatively, D is TRBD1 (5 bases). The CDR3 is 15 residues long. The V gene's germline CDR1 is SGDLS and CDR2 YYNGEE. V lost 0 bases to trimming and J lost 6 bases, with 16 bases between them. The CDR3 region is CASSVEGRVDREQYF. CDR3 nucleotide sequence: TGTGCCAGCAGCGTAGAGGGCAGGGTGGACCGCGAGCAGTACTTC.

The CDR3 spells CASSLLPGQGEADTQYF. For the CDR3, the DNA is TGTGCCAGCAGCTTATTACCGGGACAGGGGGAGGCCGATACGCAGTATTTT. The chain carries TRBV7-2 and TRBJ2-3, with 11 bases aligning to TRBD1. The V gene's germline CDR1 is SGHTA and CDR2 FQGNSA. Trimming took 2 bases from V and 6 from J; bases not matched to a gene: 10. CDR3 length: 17 amino acids.

This clonotype showed up just a few times. The chain links TRBV29-1 to TRBJ2-1, with D perhaps TRBD1 or TRBD2 (6 bases each). The CDR3 extends over 14 amino acids. V lost 2 bases to trimming and J lost 4 bases, with 12 bases between them. CDR1 and CDR2 from the germline V gene are SQVTM and ANQGSEA. The DNA for the CDR3 is TGCAGCGTTGAACCCGGGGGCGGTTACAATGAGCAGTTCTTC. Residues: CSVEPGGGYNEQFF.

This clonotype has only a few counts. The chain couples TRBV7-9 to TRBJ1-2; a possible D gene is TRBD1 (6 bases). The V gene's germline CDR1 is SEHNR and CDR2 FQNEAQ (reference sequence). V was pared by 5 bases and J by 6 bases, with 13 bases between. This CDR3 region has 13 residues. The CDR3 DNA sequence: TGTGCCAGCAGCCCCGGGACAATGGATGGCTACACCTTC. This sequence encodes CASSPGTMDGYTF.

The gene calls are TRBV12-3 or TRBV12-4 and TRBJ2-2; the match to TRBD1 covers 11 bases. The J segment lost 0 bases and the V segment lost 8 bases, leaving 8 bases of the junction unmatched. This CDR3 spans 17 amino acids. The CDR3 DNA reads as TGTGCCAGCCGGGACAGGGGGTTATTCGCGAACACCGGGGAGCTGTTTTTT. Translating it yields CASRDRGLFANTGELFF.

V gene TRBV7-2 combines with J gene TRBJ2-3; D not certain. Germline V gives CDR1 SGHTA, CDR2 FQGNSA. This CDR3 region has 12 residues. The ends were cut back, 6 bases at V and 3 bases at J, with 7 bases in the middle. CDR3 sequence reads: CASRITTDTQYF. As DNA, the CDR3 is TGTGCCAGCAGGATAACGACAGATACGCAGTATTTT.

This chain connects TRBV4-3 to TRBJ2-5; 8 nucleotides match TRBD2. The DNA matches TRBJ2-7 better at its end, which makes the J call doubtful. The length of the CDR3 is 13 residues. The germline CDR1 and CDR2 sequences are LGHNA and YSLEER. CDR3: CASSRTSRYEQYF. CDR3 bases: TGCGCCAGCAGTCGGACTAGCCGGTACGAGCAGTACTTC.

Only a few counts were recorded for this clonotype. The V gene is TRBV5-1, the J gene TRBJ2-3; possible D gene TRBD2, 6 bases. Germline V gives CDR1 SGHRS, CDR2 YFSETQ. V shed 1 base and J shed 0 bases, with 9 bases lying between them. The CDR3 runs to 15 residues. In DNA, the CDR3 is TGCGCCAGCAGCTTGCGCGGGGAGAGCACAGATACGCAGTATTTT. This translates into CASSLRGESTDTQYF.

The chain employs TRBV4-3 and TRBJ1-2; possibly TRBD1 for D (5 bases). Trimming took off 5 bases at V and 7 bases at J, with 11 bases between the two ends. The V gene's germline CDR1 is LGHNA and CDR2 YSLEER. This CDR3 is 12 amino acids long. CDR3 sequence: CASSARGCGYTF. In DNA, the CDR3 is TGCGCCAGCAGCGCGAGGGGCTGTGGCTACACCTTC.

The chain carries TRBV5-1 and TRBJ2-7; no clear D. V lost 0 bases and J 7 bases, leaving 14 bases between the germline ends. The CDR3 spans 14 residues. Looked up from germline, CDR1 is SGHRS and CDR2 is YFSETQ. The DNA for the CDR3 is TGCGCCAGCAGCTTGGTTTCGGGCCTGGGAGAGCAGTACTTC. Translation: CASSLVSGLGEQYF. The whole variable domain, filled in from reference TRBV5-1 and TRBJ2-7, reads KAGVTQTPRYLIKTRGQQVTLSCSPISGHRSVSWYQQTPGQGLQFLFEYFSETQRNKGNFPGRFSGRQFSNSRSEMNVSTLELGDSALYLCASSLVSGLGEQYFGPGTRLTVT.

The rearrangement uses TRBV20-1 and TRBJ2-5; 8 positions match TRBD1. Germline trimming cut 3 bases from V and 5 bases from J; bases unmatched to any gene: 8. The CDR3 contains 14 residues. In germline, CDR1 is DFQATT, CDR2 SNEGSKA (reference sequence). In DNA, the CDR3 is TGCAGTGCTAGGAGTCAGGGGGCGGGGGAGACCCAGTACTTC. This gives the protein CSARSQGAGETQYF.

This rearrangement joins TRBV18 to TRBJ2-7; TRBD1 agrees at 8 bases. The CDR3 runs to 17 residues. CDR1 KGHSH and CDR2 LQKENI come from the germline V gene. The V segment lost 8 bases and the J segment 6 bases; nucleotides outside the gene matches: 21. The CDR3 region is CASTSFGQGGRSSEQYF. The CDR3 DNA sequence: TGTGCCAGCACATCTTTTGGACAGGGTGGGCGATCTTCCGAGCAGTACTTC.

The chain recombines TRBV20-1 with TRBJ1-5, with TRBD1 matching over 7 bases. Trimming at V came to 6 bases and at J to 4 bases, leaving 9 bases not matched to a gene. The CDR3 length is 14 residues. The V gene's germline CDR1 is DFQATT and CDR2 SNEGSKA (reference sequence). CDR3 loop: CSAPQGGVNQPQHF. The CDR3, as DNA: TGCAGTGCCCCCCAGGGGGGAGTTAATCAGCCCCAGCATTTT.

This clonotype was counted between two and nine times. The genes are TRBV20-1 and TRBJ2-3, with a possible D match to TRBD2 (5 bases). Germline values: CDR1 DFQATT, CDR2 SNEGSKA (reference sequence). The CDR3 length is 13 residues. Trimming shortened V by 6 bases and J by 2 bases, and 12 bases separated the two germline ends. CDR3: CSARVRPTDTQYF. The CDR3 nucleotides read TGCAGTGCGAGGGTTCGACCCACAGATACGCAGTATTTT.

The chain carries TRBV10-3 and TRBJ2-1, with D unclear. CDR1 ENHRY and CDR2 SYGVKD come from the germline V gene. The CDR3 totals 17 residues. V was pared by 0 bases and J by 0 bases, with 12 bases between. The CDR3 region is CAISESVSGVSYNEQFF. CDR3 bases: TGTGCCATCAGTGAGTCGGTTTCTGGGGTCTCCTACAATGAGCAGTTCTTC.

In its sample, this clonotype was seen a few times. In nucleotides, the CDR3 is TGTGCCAGCGCTCGGGACGACGGAGCCCTCCACTTT. The encoded protein is CASARDDGALHF. V gene TRBV6-2 or TRBV6-3 combines with J gene TRBJ1-6, with D maybe TRBD1 (5 bases). Germline loops: CDR1 MNHEY, CDR2 SVGEGT. The V end lost 8 bases, the J end lost 14 bases, and 16 bases lay between the germline ends. The CDR3 spans 12 residues.

This chain joins TRBV18 and TRBJ1-6; 7 bases are a match to TRBD1. The J segment lost 8 bases and the V segment lost 4 bases, leaving 5 bases of the junction unmatched. The CDR3 is 14 amino acids. The germline V gene has CDR1 KGHSH and CDR2 LQKENI. This CDR3 reads CASSQGARDSPLHF. The CDR3 nucleotides are TGTGCCAGCTCACAGGGGGCGCGGGATTCACCCCTCCACTTT. Using reference TRBV18 and TRBJ1-6 for the parts outside the CDR3, the full variable domain is NAGVMQNPRHLVRRRGQEARLRCSPMKGHSHVYWYRQLPEEGLKFMVYLQKENIIDESGMPKERFSAEFPKEGPSILRIQQVVRGDSAAYFCASSQGARDSPLHFGNGTRLTVT.

This chain uses TRBV4-1 with TRBJ2-7; D possibly corresponds to TRBD2 (5 bases). Germline lookup yields CDR1 MGHRA and CDR2 YSYEKL. This CDR3 contains 15 residues. V dropped 6 bases and J dropped 3 bases, with 18 bases sitting between them. CDR3 coding DNA: TGCGCCAGCAGTCAACGGGGTGCAGTTAGCTACGAGCAGTACTTC. Translation gives CASSQRGAVSYEQYF.

The chain employs TRBV11-2 and TRBJ2-7; D gene unclear. The CDR3 contains 15 residues. Trimming removed 5 bases from V and 2 bases from J, with 16 bases in between. Per germline, CDR1 SGHAT and CDR2 FQNNGV. CDR3 residues: CASSPGPQPPYEQYF. For the CDR3, the DNA is TGTGCCAGCAGCCCCGGTCCTCAACCCCCCTACGAGCAGTACTTC.

The J gene is TRBJ2-5, the V gene TRBV30; the D is unclear. Germline V gene data show CDR1 as GTSNPN and CDR2 as SVGIG (reference sequence). The CDR3 consists of 13 residues. Trimming took 0 bases from V and 11 from J, leaving 16 bases between them. In DNA form, the CDR3 reads TGTGCCTGGAGTGTAAGTAGGAACAATGAGCAGTACTTC. The encoded protein is CAWSVSRNNEQYF.

This clonotype showed up many times. CDR3 sequence reads: CASSFAGRVYEQYF. CDR3 nucleotide sequence: TGTGCCAGCAGTTTCGCAGGAAGGGTCTACGAGCAGTACTTC. This sequence joins TRBV28 and TRBJ2-7; D is undetermined. Germline V lookup: CDR1 MDHEN, CDR2 SYDVKM. The CDR3 has 14 amino acids. Deletions cut 3 bases from V and 3 bases from J, with 12 bases between.